This entry lists 11 T cell receptor beta chains sequenced from one sample in a study of T cells after yellow fever vaccination. TCRdb passed the 5' RACE reads through MiXCR, listing each CDR3 protein once. The table has approximately 150,000 distinct CDR3 sequences, about 6.2% seen once. This sample comprised CD4+ T cells sorted from PBMCs, obtained on the day of the first yellow fever vaccination. These receptors were obtained from a young man who received the YFV17D yellow fever vaccine.

This clonotype showed up just a few times. This chain joins TRBV5-1 and TRBJ2-2, with 14 bases aligning to TRBD2. The junction had 8 bases not matched to a gene; V was cut back by 0 bases and J by 4 bases. Germline lookup yields CDR1 SGHRS and CDR2 YFSETQ. The CDR3 is 19 amino acids. For the CDR3, the DNA is TGCGCCAGCAGCTTGGCCGGGACTAGCGGGGGTCCAGGCACCGGGGAGCTGTTTTTT. Translated: CASSLAGTSGGPGTGELFF.

This chain uses TRBV20-1 with TRBJ1-1; D unresolved. The CDR3 runs to 13 residues. With 0 bases removed from V and 5 bases from J, the gap between germline ends came to 10 bases. Germline CDR1 and CDR2: DFQATT and SNEGSKA (reference sequence). Here the CDR3 DNA reads TGCAGTGCTAGAGATCAGGTGGGGACTGAAGCTTTCTTT. Its protein is CSARDQVGTEAFF.

This clonotype was detected ten times or more. The chain combines TRBV29-1 with TRBJ2-7; D not resolved. This CDR3 comprises 11 residues. CDR1 SQVTM and CDR2 ANQGSEA come from the germline V gene. Deletions cut 5 bases from V and 7 bases from J, with 12 bases between. The CDR3 nucleotides are TGCAGCGTTTCGAATGTGGGGGAGCAGTACGTC. Protein product: CSVSNVGEQYV.

This clonotype was recorded at least ten times. V is TRBV5-5 and J is TRBJ2-5; 9 positions match TRBD1. The CDR3 has 17 amino acids. In germline, CDR1 is SGHKS, CDR2 YYEKEE (reference sequence). The junction had 13 bases not matched to a gene; V was cut back by 3 bases and J by 4 bases. CDR3: CASSSQPGQGIGETQYF. The CDR3 DNA follows: TGTGCCAGCAGCTCGCAACCGGGACAGGGAATTGGAGAGACCCAGTACTTC.

This clonotype was recorded at least ten times. This chain links TRBV2 with TRBJ2-5; 7 nucleotides agree with TRBD1. The ends lost 8 bases at V and 1 base at J; junction bases unmatched: 4. The CDR3 totals 13 residues. Germline assignment: CDR1 SNHLY and CDR2 FYNNEI. DNA for the CDR3: TGTGCCAGCGCACAGGGGACCCAAGAGACCCAGTACTTC. Protein: CASAQGTQETQYF.

This clonotype was seen at least ten times. The V call is TRBV13, the J call TRBJ2-3; D is uncertain. The CDR3 runs to 11 residues. With 2 bases removed from V and 13 bases from J, the gap between germline ends came to 10 bases. Germline values: CDR1 PRHDT, CDR2 FYEKMQ (reference sequence). The CDR3 loop is CASSLNGPEYF. DNA for the CDR3: TGTGCCAGCAGCTTAAATGGTCCGGAGTATTTT.

This clonotype was detected a few times. The rearrangement joins TRBV9 to TRBJ2-3; tentatively, D is TRBD2 (6 bases). The ends were cut back, 0 bases at V and 5 bases at J, with 19 bases in the middle. The CDR3 is 17 amino acids. Looked up from germline, CDR1 is SGDLS and CDR2 is YYNGEE. The CDR3 spells CASSVGSSEYSVDTQYF. CDR3 in DNA: TGTGCCAGCAGCGTAGGGTCTAGCGAGTACTCAGTAGATACGCAGTATTTT.

This clonotype was detected only a few times. The chain combines TRBV23-1 with TRBJ1-5; D ambiguous. TRBV23-1 is classed as an ORF, of uncertain function. V was pared by 0 bases and J by 0 bases, with 9 bases between. The CDR3 covers 16 residues. CDR3: CASSQSARYSNQPQHF. Written as DNA, the CDR3 is TGCGCCAGCAGTCAATCTGCCCGCTATAGCAATCAGCCCCAGCATTTT.

This clonotype was recorded at least ten times. The V gene is TRBV5-1, the J gene TRBJ1-1; no clear D. The V gene lost 9 bases and the J gene lost 3 bases, with 12 bases spanning the gap. Germline CDR1 is SGHRS and CDR2 is YFSETQ. The CDR3 contains 12 residues. The CDR3 bases are TGCGCCACCCCAGAGTGGGACACTGAAGCTTTCTTT. This gives the protein CATPEWDTEAFF.

The table lists this clonotype with a few counts. The V gene is TRBV2, the J gene TRBJ1-5, with D perhaps matching TRBD1 (6 bases). Germline V gene sequence: CDR1 SNHLY, CDR2 FYNNEI. This CDR3 contains 15 residues. The V gene lost 5 bases and the J gene lost 5 bases, with 16 bases spanning the gap. The CDR3 coding sequence is TGTGCCAGCAGTACCTCCGGACAGAATTATCAGCCCCAGCATTTT. Translation: CASSTSGQNYQPQHF.

A word on this clonotype: A much bigger clone sits one base away, suggesting this may be a read error. J is TRBJ1-4 and V is TRBV4-2; D is uncertain. This CDR3 is built from 16 residues. Germline CDR1 reads LGHNA; CDR2 reads YNFKEQ. CDR3 sequence (DNA): TGTGCCAGCAGCCAAGATTATGCTGCAACTACTGAAAAACTGTTTTTT. It encodes CASSQDYAATTEKLFF.